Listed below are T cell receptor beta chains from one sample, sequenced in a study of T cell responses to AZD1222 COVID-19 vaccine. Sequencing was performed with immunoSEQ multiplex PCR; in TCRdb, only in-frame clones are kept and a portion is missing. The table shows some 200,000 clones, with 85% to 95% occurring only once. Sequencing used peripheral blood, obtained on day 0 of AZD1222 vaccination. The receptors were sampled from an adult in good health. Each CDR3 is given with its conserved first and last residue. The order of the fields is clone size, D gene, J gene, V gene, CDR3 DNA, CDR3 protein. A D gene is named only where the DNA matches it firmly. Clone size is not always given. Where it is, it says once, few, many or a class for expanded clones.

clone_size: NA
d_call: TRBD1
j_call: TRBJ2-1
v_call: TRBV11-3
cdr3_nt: TGTGCCAGCAGCTTTTATCGGGACAGCCATGAGCAGTTCTTC
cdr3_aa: CASSFYRDSHEQFF

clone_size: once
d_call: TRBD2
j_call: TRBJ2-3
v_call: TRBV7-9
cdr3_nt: TGTGCCAGCCAAAGGAGGACTAGCGGCACAGATACGCAGTATTTT
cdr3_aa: CASQRRTSGTDTQYF

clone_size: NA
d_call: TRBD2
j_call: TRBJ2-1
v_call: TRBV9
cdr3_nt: TGTGCCAGCAGCGTAACACTAGCGGGGGACAATGAGCAGTTCTTC
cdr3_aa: CASSVTLAGDNEQFF

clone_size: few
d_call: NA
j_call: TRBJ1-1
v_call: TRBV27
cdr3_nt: TGTGCCAGCAGTTTACGGGTGAGCACTGAAGCTTTCTTT
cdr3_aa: CASSLRVSTEAFF

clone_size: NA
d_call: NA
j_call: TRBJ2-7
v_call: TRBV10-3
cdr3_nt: TGTGCCATCAGTCACGACTTATACGAGCAGTACTTC
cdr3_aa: CAISHDLYEQYF

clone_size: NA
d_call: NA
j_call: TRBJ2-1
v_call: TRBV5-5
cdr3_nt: TGTGCCAGCAGCTTGTTGGTACAGGGCTACAATGAGCAGTTCTTC
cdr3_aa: CASSLLVQGYNEQFF

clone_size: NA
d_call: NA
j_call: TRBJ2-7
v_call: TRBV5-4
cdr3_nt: TGTGCCAGCAGCCTGGACACCTCCTACGAGCAGTACTTC
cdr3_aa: CASSLDTSYEQYF

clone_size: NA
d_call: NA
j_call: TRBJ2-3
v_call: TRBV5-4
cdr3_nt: TGTGCCAGCAGCTCCGAACCCACAGATACGCAGTATTTT
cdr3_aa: CASSSEPTDTQYF

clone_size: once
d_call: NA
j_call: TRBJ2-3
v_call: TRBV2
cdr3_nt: TGTGCCAGTCAGCCACTTAGTTCCACAGATACGCAGTATTTT
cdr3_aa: CASQPLSSTDTQYF

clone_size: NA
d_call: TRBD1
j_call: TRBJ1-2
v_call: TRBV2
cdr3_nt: TGTGCCAGCAGCCACCCCGGGACAGGGGACTATGGCTACACCTTC
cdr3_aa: CASSHPGTGDYGYTF

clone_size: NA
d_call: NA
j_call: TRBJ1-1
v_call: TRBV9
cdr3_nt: TGTGCCAGCAGCGGTTCGCCTCACACTGAAGCTTTCTTT
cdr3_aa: CASSGSPHTEAFF

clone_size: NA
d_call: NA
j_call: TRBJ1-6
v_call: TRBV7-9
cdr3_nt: TGTGCCAGCAGCCTGGTGGGGGTTTCCTATAATTCACCCCTCCACTTT
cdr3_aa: CASSLVGVSYNSPLHF

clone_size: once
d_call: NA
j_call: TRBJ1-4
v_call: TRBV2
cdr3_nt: TGTGCCAGCACCAGGGCCGGGGGAAAACTGTTTTTT
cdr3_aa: CASTRAGGKLFF

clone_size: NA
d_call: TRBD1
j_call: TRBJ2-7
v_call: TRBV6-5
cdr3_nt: TGTGCCAGCAGAGGGACAGTCTCCTACGAGCAGTACTTC
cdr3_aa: CASRGTVSYEQYF

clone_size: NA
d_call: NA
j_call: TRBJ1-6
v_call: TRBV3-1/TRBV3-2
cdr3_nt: TGTGCCAGCAGCCCCTGGGGAGCAGATAATTCACCCCTCCACTTT
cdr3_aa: CASSPWGADNSPLHF

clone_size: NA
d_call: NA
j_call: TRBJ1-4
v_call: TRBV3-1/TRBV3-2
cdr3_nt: TGTGCCAGCAGCCACCGACAGCCAACTAATGAAAAACTGTTTTTT
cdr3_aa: CASSHRQPTNEKLFF

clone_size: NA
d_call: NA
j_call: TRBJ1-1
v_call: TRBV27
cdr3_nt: TGTGCCAGCAGTTTAGAGGGGATGGGCACTGAAGCTTTCTTT
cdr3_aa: CASSLEGMGTEAFF

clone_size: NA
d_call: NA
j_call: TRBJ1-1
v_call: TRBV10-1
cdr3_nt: TGCGCCAGCAGTAGAGTCATGATCGGGGGCTTTGAAGCTTTCTTT
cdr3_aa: CASSRVMIGGFEAFF

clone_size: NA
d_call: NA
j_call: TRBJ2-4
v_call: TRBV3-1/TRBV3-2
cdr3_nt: TGTGCCAGCAGCCAAGGAGGCTCCAAAAACATTCAGTACTTC
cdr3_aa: CASSQGGSKNIQYF

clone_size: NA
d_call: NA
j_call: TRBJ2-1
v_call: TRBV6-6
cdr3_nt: TGTGCCAGTCTAGCGAGCAATGAGCAGTTCTTC
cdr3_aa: CASLASNEQFF

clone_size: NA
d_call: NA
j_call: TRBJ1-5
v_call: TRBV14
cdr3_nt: TGTGCCAGCAGCCAAGATAAAGGGTATAGCAATCAGCCCCAGCATTTT
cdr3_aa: CASSQDKGYSNQPQHF

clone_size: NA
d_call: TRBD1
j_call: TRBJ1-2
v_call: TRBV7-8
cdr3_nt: TGTGCCAGCAGCTTGGGACAGCGATATGGCTACACCTTC
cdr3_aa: CASSLGQRYGYTF

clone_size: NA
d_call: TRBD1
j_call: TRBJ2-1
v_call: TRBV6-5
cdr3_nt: TGTGCCAGCAGATACAAACAGGGGCCCCCCTACAATGAGCAGTTCTTC
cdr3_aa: CASRYKQGPPYNEQFF

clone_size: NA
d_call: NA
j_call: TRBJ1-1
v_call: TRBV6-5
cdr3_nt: TGTGCCAGCAGTCCCAGACACAGCGCTGAAGCTTTCTTT
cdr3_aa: CASSPRHSAEAFF

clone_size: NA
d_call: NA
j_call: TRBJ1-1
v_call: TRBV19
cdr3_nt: TGTGCCAGTAGTGCAGGGGCCACTGAAGCTTTCTTT
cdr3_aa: CASSAGATEAFF

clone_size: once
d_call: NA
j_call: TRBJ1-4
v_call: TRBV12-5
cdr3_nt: TGTGCTAGTCGGCAGGGCACTAATGAAAAACTGTTTTTT
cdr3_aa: CASRQGTNEKLFF

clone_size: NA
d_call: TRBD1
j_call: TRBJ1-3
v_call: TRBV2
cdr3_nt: TGTGCCAGCAGTGATCAGGGGGACTCTGGAAACACCATATATTTT
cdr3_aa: CASSDQGDSGNTIYF

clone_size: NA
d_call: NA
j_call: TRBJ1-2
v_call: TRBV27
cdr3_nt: TGTGCCAGCAGTCCCAACGACAGGAAAACCGAGGATGGCTACACCTTC
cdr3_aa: CASSPNDRKTEDGYTF

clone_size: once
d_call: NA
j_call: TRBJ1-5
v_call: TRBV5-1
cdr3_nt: TGCGCCAGTTCCACAGGGTCTGCCAATCAGCCCCAGCATTTT
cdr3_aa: CASSTGSANQPQHF

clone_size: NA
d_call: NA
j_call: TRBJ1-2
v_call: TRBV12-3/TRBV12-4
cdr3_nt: TGTGCCAGCAGTTTCGGGGATAACTATGGCTACACCTTC
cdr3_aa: CASSFGDNYGYTF

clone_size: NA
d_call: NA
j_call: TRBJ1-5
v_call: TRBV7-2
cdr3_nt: TGTGCCAGCAGCTTAGGCCCCTATCAGCCCCAGCATTTT
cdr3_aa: CASSLGPYQPQHF

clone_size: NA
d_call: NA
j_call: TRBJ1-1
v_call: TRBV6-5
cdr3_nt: TGTGCCAGCACCGGTTGGGGGGGCACTGAAGCTTTCTTT
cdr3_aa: CASTGWGGTEAFF

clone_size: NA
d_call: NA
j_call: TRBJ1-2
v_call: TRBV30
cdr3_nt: TGTGCCTGGAGTTTGGGGATTAACTATGGCTACACCTTC
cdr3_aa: CAWSLGINYGYTF

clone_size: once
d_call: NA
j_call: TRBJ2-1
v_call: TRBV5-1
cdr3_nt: TGCGCCAGCAGCTTGGATGCGGGGGCGGGGAGATTCTACAATGAGCAGTTCTTC
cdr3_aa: CASSLDAGAGRFYNEQFF

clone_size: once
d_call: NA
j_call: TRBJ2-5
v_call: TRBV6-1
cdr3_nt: TGTGCCAGCAGTGAGGCAGGCCAGCAGACCCAGTACTTC
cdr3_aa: CASSEAGQQTQYF

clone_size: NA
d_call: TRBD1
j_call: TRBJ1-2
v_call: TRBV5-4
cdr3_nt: TGTGCCAGCAGCTTGTGGACAGGCTATGGCTACACCTTC
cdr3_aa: CASSLWTGYGYTF

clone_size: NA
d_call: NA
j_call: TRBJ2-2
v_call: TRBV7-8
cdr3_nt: TGTGCCAGCAGCTTAGGGGGGCGAACCGGGGAGCTGTTTTTT
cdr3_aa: CASSLGGRTGELFF

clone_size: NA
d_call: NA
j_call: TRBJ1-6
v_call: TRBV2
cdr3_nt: TGTGCCAGCAGTGAAGGGAATCGGTATTCACCCCTCCACTTT
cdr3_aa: CASSEGNRYSPLHF

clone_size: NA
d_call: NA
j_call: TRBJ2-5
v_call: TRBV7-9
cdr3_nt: TGTGCCAGCGTGGGGACATGGGGGGAAGGAGAGACCCAGTACTTC
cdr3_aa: CASVGTWGEGETQYF

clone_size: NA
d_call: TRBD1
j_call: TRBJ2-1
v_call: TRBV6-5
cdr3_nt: TGTGCCAGCCGGACAGGGGATGATGAGCAGTTCTTC
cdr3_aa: CASRTGDDEQFF

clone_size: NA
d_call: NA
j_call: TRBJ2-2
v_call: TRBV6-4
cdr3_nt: TGTGCCAGCAGTGACTCCCCTTACAGGGCGGACACCGGGGAGCTGTTTTTT
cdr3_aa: CASSDSPYRADTGELFF

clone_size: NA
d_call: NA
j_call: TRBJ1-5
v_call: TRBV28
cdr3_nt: TGTGCCAGCAGTCCCACGGACGGAAGAAGGGGTCAGCCCCAGCATTTT
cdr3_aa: CASSPTDGRRGQPQHF

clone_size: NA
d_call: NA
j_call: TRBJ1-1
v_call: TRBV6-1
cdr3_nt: TGTGCCAGCAGTGACAGGATGAACACTGAAGCTTTCTTT
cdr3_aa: CASSDRMNTEAFF

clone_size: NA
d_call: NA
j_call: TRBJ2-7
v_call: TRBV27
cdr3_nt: TGTGCCAGCAGAAAATTGAAACAGGGAGTAGGGGAGCAGTACTTC
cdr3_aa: CASRKLKQGVGEQYF

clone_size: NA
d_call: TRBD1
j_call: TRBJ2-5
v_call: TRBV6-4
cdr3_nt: TGTGCCAGCAGTGAAACAGGGGTGAAGGGAGAGACCCAGTACTTC
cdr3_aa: CASSETGVKGETQYF

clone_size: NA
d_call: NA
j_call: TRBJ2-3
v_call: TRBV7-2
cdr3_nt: TGTGCCAGCAGCAGTTCCGGACTTATCACAGATACGCAGTATTTT
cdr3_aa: CASSSSGLITDTQYF

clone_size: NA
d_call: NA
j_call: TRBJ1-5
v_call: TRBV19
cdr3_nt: TGTGCCAGTAGTATACAGTCGATGGTGAAGGGTCAGCCCCAGCATTTT
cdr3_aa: CASSIQSMVKGQPQHF

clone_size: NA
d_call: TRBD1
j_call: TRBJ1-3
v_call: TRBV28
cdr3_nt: TGTGCCAGCAGTTCAATCAGGGGGCTGTTTGGAAACACCATATATTTT
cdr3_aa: CASSSIRGLFGNTIYF

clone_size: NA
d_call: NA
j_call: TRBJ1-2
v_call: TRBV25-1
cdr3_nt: TGTGCCAGCAGCGTAAGAGAGAACTATGGCTACACCTTC
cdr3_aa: CASSVRENYGYTF

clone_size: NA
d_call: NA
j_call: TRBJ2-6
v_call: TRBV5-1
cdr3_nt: TGCGCCAGCATCCCGGGGGTCTCTGGTGCCAACGTCCTGACTTTC
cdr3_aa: CASIPGVSGANVLTF

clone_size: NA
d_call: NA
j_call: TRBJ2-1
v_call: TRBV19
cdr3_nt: TGTGCCAGTAGTCCGCGGGGCGCAAGCACAAATGAGCAGTTCTTC
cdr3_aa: CASSPRGASTNEQFF

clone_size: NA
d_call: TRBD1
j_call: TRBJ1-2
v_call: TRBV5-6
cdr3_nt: TGTGCCAGCAGCTTGGACACCGGGACAGCATATTACTATGGCTACACCTTC
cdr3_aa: CASSLDTGTAYYYGYTF

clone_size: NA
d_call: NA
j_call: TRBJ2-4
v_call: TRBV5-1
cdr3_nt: TGCGCCAGCAGCTTGGCCTGGGGAACAGGGAAAAACATTCAGTACTTC
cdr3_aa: CASSLAWGTGKNIQYF

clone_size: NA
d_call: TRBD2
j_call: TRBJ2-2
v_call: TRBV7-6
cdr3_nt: TGTGCCAGCAGCTTAGCGTGGAAGCGGGGGAACACCGGGGAGCTGTTTTTT
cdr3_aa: CASSLAWKRGNTGELFF

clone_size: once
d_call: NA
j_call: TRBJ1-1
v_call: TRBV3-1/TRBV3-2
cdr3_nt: TGTGCCAGCAGCCAAGCTGCGAACACTGAAGCTTTCTTT
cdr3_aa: CASSQAANTEAFF